This TCR beta chain was sequenced in a study of human T cells and chemical hapten exposure. Indicated time point: healthy volunteer bleed at 6 weeks. The authors' total RNA extraction used unfractionated whole blood. Study-wide points: The number of TCRs over 1 in 1000 frequency stayed unchanged after DPC.

A few counts support this clonotype. Its antigen is still unknown. Each cDNA molecule in the library carried unique molecular identifiers. TCRdb re-called the RACE reads with MiXCR, one entry per CDR3 protein. The top ten hold more than 1.5% of the sample, which has tens of thousands of distinct CDR3 sequences, 8.6% seen once. The CDR3 spans 13 residues. Germline V gene sequence: CDR1 MDHEN, CDR2 SYDVKM. V was clipped by 3 bases and J by 5 bases, with 5 bases between them. The chain carries TRBV28 and TRBJ1-6; D unresolved. The sample taken for sequencing was whole blood. The TCR comes from a male donor in good health. Some clones in this sample may be carry-over from other donors' samples. The CDR3 loop reads CASSFENNSPLHF. The DNA for the CDR3 is TGTGCCAGCAGTTTTGAGAATAATTCACCCCTCCACTTT.